This passage covers 28 T cell receptor beta chains from one sample sequenced in a study of siplizumab effects on memory and regulatory T cells (dated by TCRdb to between 2018 and 2020). Library prep was done by the immunoSEQ multiplex PCR assay. TCRdb limited this immuneACCESS table to in-frame rearrangements with V and J called. A share of clones is missing; checked studies link under half to unresolved V genes, and the rest is unexplained. This sample is represented by about 82,000 clones; roughly 87% of them were singletons. Approximately 1.5% of the sample belongs to the ten largest clones. Sequenced: Tregs sorted from blood. The receptors originated from a human donor in good health.

The chain recombines TRBV5-1 with TRBJ2-7; the D gene could be TRBD1 or TRBD2 (6 bases each). The CDR3 contains 14 residues. Germline V CDR1 and CDR2: SGHRS, YFSETQ. Trimming removed 0 bases at V and 4 bases at J, with 11 bases between. In DNA, the CDR3 is TGCGCCAGCAGCTTGGGTTCGGGGGCTTACGAGCAGTACTTC. This translates into CASSLGSGAYEQYF.

This chain links TRBV14 with TRBJ2-7; possible D gene TRBD2, 5 bases. Trimming cost V 4 bases and J 3 bases, with 10 bases left between them. Germline CDR1 and CDR2: SGHDN and FVKESK. The CDR3 consists of 13 residues. DNA of the CDR3: TGTGCCAGCAGCCCTACACGGGACTACGAGCAGTACTTC. It encodes CASSPTRDYEQYF. The full variable domain, rest sourced from reference TRBV14 and TRBJ2-7, is EAGVTQFPSHSVIEKGQTVTLRCDPISGHDNLYWYRRVMGKEIKFLLHFVKESKQDESGMPNNRFLAERTGGTYSTLKVQPAELEDSGVYFCASSPTRDYEQYFGPGTRLTVT.

The chain carries TRBV30 and TRBJ2-7; D uncertain. V was cut by 2 bases and J by 0 bases, with 14 bases left in between. The CDR3 covers 15 residues. CDR1 and CDR2 from the germline V gene are GTSNPN and SVGIG (reference sequence). In DNA, the CDR3 is TGTGCCTGGAGTTTCCGCAGGAAAATCTCCTACGAGCAGTACTTC. Encoded protein: CAWSFRRKISYEQYF.

This sequence joins TRBV6-6 and TRBJ1-1, with a tentative D call TRBD1 (5 bases). The length of the CDR3 is 14 residues. Germline assignment: CDR1 MNHNY and CDR2 SVGAGI (reference sequence). The V end was cut by 4 bases, the J end by 5 bases, with 14 bases between. The CDR3 here is CASSSTGGSTEAFF. In nucleotides, the CDR3 is TGTGCCAGCAGTTCCACAGGAGGATCTACTGAAGCTTTCTTT.

This clone was counted only a few times. The chain links TRBV5-1 to TRBJ2-7, with D perhaps TRBD1 (5 bases). Germline V gene data show CDR1 as SGHRS and CDR2 as YFSETQ. CDR3 length equals 15 residues. V was clipped by 0 bases and J by 3 bases, with 13 bases between them. The DNA for the CDR3 is TGCGCCAGCAGCTTGGTGTCAGGGAAGAACTACGAGCAGTACTTC. Translating it yields CASSLVSGKNYEQYF.

This sequence joins TRBV5-4 and TRBJ2-5; 8 nucleotides agree with TRBD2. There are 14 residues in the CDR3. J lost 4 bases, V lost 4 bases, and 6 bases had no gene match. Germline CDR1 and CDR2: SGHNT and YYREEE (reference sequence). DNA for the CDR3: TGTGCCAGCAGCGAAACCGGGAGGGGAGAGACCCAGTACTTC. Amino acids: CASSETGRGETQYF. The variable domain in full, with the rest retrieved from reference TRBV5-4 and TRBJ2-5, is ETGVTQSPTHLIKTRGQQVTLRCSSQSGHNTVSWYQQALGQGPQFIFQYYREEENGRGNFPPRFSGLQFPNYSSELNVNALELDDSALYLCASSETGRGETQYFGPGTRLLVL.

The chain recombines TRBV12-5 with TRBJ2-7, with 8 positions matching TRBD1. CDR3 length: 15 residues. V trimming: 5 bases; J trimming: 7 bases; junction bases outside the gene matches: 13. Germline CDR1 reads LGHNT; CDR2 reads FRNRAP. For the CDR3, the DNA is TGTGCTAGTGGTCCCGGGACAGGAATGTCTCGGGAGCAGTACTTC. Translating it yields CASGPGTGMSREQYF.

This chain links TRBV6-5 with TRBJ1-3, with unresolved D. The length of the CDR3 is 16 residues. CDR1 and CDR2 from the germline V gene are MNHEY and SVGAGI. Between the trimmed V and J ends, which lost 0 bases and 2 bases, there was a span of 11 bases. The CDR3 region has the DNA TGTGCCAGCAGTTACTCCCCCGGGATACCTGGAAACACCATATATTTT. Translation gives CASSYSPGIPGNTIYF.

This chain links TRBV15 with TRBJ1-6; D is unresolved. CDR1 and CDR2 from the germline V gene are LNHNV and YYDKDF (reference sequence). Trimming pared 1 base from V and 6 bases from J, leaving 10 bases between. This CDR3 is 15 amino acids long. CDR3 bases: TGTGCCACCAGCAGAGGGAGTGGAGGTAATTCACCCCTCCACTTT. Protein product: CATSRGSGGNSPLHF.

The gene calls are TRBV4-1 and TRBJ2-7; D is perhaps TRBD2 (6 bases). The CDR3 extends over 15 amino acids. V was shortened by 1 base and J by 1 base, with 11 bases between the two germline ends. Germline CDR1 is MGHRA and CDR2 is YSYEKL. The CDR3 DNA reads as TGCGCCAGCAGCCAAGGGAGGGGTCCATCCTACGAGCAGTACTTC. This translates into CASSQGRGPSYEQYF.

This sequence joins TRBV10-3 and TRBJ2-3; 8 nucleotides align to TRBD1. Germline V lookup: CDR1 ENHRY, CDR2 SYGVKD. The CDR3 is 13 amino acids. V shed 10 bases, J shed 2 bases, and the junction held 5 bases outside the gene matches. CDR3 coding DNA: TGTGCCACCCGACAGGGGAACACAGATACGCAGTATTTT. It translates to CATRQGNTDTQYF.

The chain joins TRBV5-1 to TRBJ2-2; D is uncertain. The V gene's germline CDR1 is SGHRS and CDR2 YFSETQ. The germline V and J ends were trimmed by 7 bases and 10 bases, with 14 bases remaining between them. The CDR3 consists of 12 residues. CDR3 region: CASASLGLELFF. For the CDR3, the DNA is TGCGCCAGCGCGTCTCTCGGCCTGGAGCTGTTTTTT.

This chain joins TRBV18 and TRBJ1-1; D possibly corresponds to TRBD1 (5 bases). From germline, CDR1 is KGHSH and CDR2 LQKENI. Trimming stripped 6 bases from V and 0 bases from J, with 11 bases between. The CDR3 has 14 residues. CDR3 in DNA: TGTGCCAGCTCCCCGGGACGGATGAACACTGAAGCTTTCTTT. This encodes CASSPGRMNTEAFF.

This sequence joins TRBV5-1 and TRBJ2-5, with D tentatively TRBD1 (5 bases). Trimming shortened V by 2 bases and J by 1 base, and 9 bases separated the two germline ends. The CDR3 length is 14 residues. The germline V gene encodes CDR1 SGHRS and CDR2 YFSETQ. The CDR3 coding sequence is TGCGCCAGCAGCTTTTTACAGGCCCAAGAGACCCAGTACTTC. Encoded protein: CASSFLQAQETQYF. Combining the CDR3 with reference TRBV5-1 and TRBJ2-5 gives the whole variable domain KAGVTQTPRYLIKTRGQQVTLSCSPISGHRSVSWYQQTPGQGLQFLFEYFSETQRNKGNFPGRFSGRQFSNSRSEMNVSTLELGDSALYLCASSFLQAQETQYFGPGTRLLVL.

The chain recombines TRBV7-2 with TRBJ1-6; no definite D call. V gave up 5 bases and J gave up 13 bases, with 15 bases separating them. The CDR3 length is 13 residues. Germline values: CDR1 SGHTA, CDR2 FQGNSA. CDR3 nucleotides: TGTGCCAGCAGCCCCGAAAGGCTTTGGCCCCTCCACTTT. It encodes CASSPERLWPLHF.

Here the CDR3 reads CASSLGRQQNTEAFF. The DNA for the CDR3 is TGCGCCAGCAGCTTGGGTCGGCAGCAGAACACTGAAGCTTTCTTT. The genes are TRBV5-1 and TRBJ1-1, with D uncertain. The CDR3 is 15 residues long. Germline loops: CDR1 SGHRS, CDR2 YFSETQ. The germline V and J ends were trimmed by 0 bases and 1 base, with 10 bases remaining between them.

The chain is built from TRBV9 and TRBJ2-7, with a possible D match to TRBD1 (5 bases). Looked up from germline, CDR1 is SGDLS and CDR2 is YYNGEE. V was shortened by 2 bases and J by 3 bases, with 15 bases between the two germline ends. CDR3 length: 15 amino acids. CDR3 sequence: CASSVMGQSGYEQYF. The CDR3 DNA is TGTGCCAGCAGCGTCATGGGGCAGTCTGGCTACGAGCAGTACTTC.

This sequence joins TRBV7-6 and TRBJ1-2; the match to TRBD1 covers 7 bases. The CDR3 loop spans 14 amino acids. Germline assignment: CDR1 SGHVS and CDR2 FNYEAQ. V gave up 5 bases and J gave up 10 bases; unmatched junction bases: 13. The CDR3 loop reads CASSPKDRPLFYTF. DNA of the CDR3: TGTGCCAGCAGCCCGAAGGACAGGCCCCTATTCTACACCTTC.

The chain joins TRBV6-5 to TRBJ1-4; the match to TRBD1 covers 7 bases. From germline, CDR1 is MNHEY and CDR2 SVGAGI. V lost 10 bases, J lost 4 bases, and 6 bases stayed unmatched. CDR3 size: 13 residues. The CDR3 nucleotides are TGTGCCACCCGGGACAGCCTTAATGAAAAACTGTTTTTT. Its protein product is CATRDSLNEKLFF.

The genes are TRBV4-3 and TRBJ1-2; 9 positions agree with TRBD1. Germline V gives CDR1 LGHNA, CDR2 YSLEER. V lost 0 bases and J lost 4; bases outside the gene matches: 0. The CDR3 consists of 14 residues. The CDR3, as DNA: TGCGCCAGCAGCCAAGAGACAGGGGGCTATGGCTACACCTTC. Protein product: CASSQETGGYGYTF.

The J gene is TRBJ2-7, the V gene TRBV18, with D perhaps TRBD1 or TRBD2 (6 bases each). Germline CDR1 and CDR2: KGHSH and LQKENI. CDR3 length: 17 amino acids. The V end was cut by 1 base, the J end by 3 bases, with 19 bases between. The CDR3 coding sequence is TGTGCCAGCTCACCACAGGTAGGGGGGCGTCCCAGCTACGAGCAGTACTTC. As protein: CASSPQVGGRPSYEQYF.

In this sample, this clone turned up once. The V and J genes are TRBV2 and TRBJ1-3; the D is unclear. V was shortened by 9 bases and J by 2 bases, with 11 bases between the two germline ends. CDR1 SNHLY and CDR2 FYNNEI come from the germline V gene. This CDR3 is 13 amino acids long. CDR3 coding DNA: TGTGCCAGTGGGGTTACGACTGGAAACACCATATATTTT. Translation: CASGVTTGNTIYF. Supplemented by reference TRBV2 and TRBJ1-3, the full variable domain reads EPEVTQTPSHQVTQMGQEVILRCVPISNHLYFYWYRQILGQKVEFLVSFYNNEISEKSEIFDDQFSVERPDGSNFTLKIRSTKLEDSAMYFCASGVTTGNTIYFGEGSWLTVV.

The chain couples TRBV11-2 to TRBJ2-4; the D gene could be TRBD1 or TRBD2 (5 bases each). The CDR3 length is 11 residues. Germline CDR1 is SGHAT and CDR2 is FQNNGV. V lost 5 bases to trimming and J lost 15 bases, with 14 bases between them. This CDR3 reads CASSAGTGRYF. DNA for the CDR3: TGTGCCAGCAGCGCCGGGACGGGGAGGTACTTC.

As to this clone: One end of the junction varies from germline; a read error may be responsible. This chain joins TRBV7-6 and TRBJ1-2, with unresolved D. The CDR3 loop spans 11 amino acids. CDR1 and CDR2 from the germline V gene are SGHVS and FNYEAQ. CDR3 nucleotides: TGTGCCAGCAGTTACAACCGCCATACCTTCTTC. Its protein is CASSYNRHTFF.

J is TRBJ1-2 and V is TRBV6-6; 8 bases are a match to TRBD1. Trimming took 2 bases from V and 5 from J; bases not matched to a gene: 7. Germline V gene lookup returns CDR1 MNHNY and CDR2 SVGAGI (reference sequence). The CDR3 sequence is 15 residues long. CDR3 loop: CASSYPWTGRYGYTF. The CDR3 DNA follows: TGTGCCAGCAGTTACCCATGGACAGGGCGGTATGGCTACACCTTC.

The chain has TRBV6-1 and TRBJ1-1; D ambiguous. Germline V gene lookup returns CDR1 MNHNS and CDR2 SASEGT. The CDR3 is 13 residues long. V lost 6 bases, J lost 3 bases, and 11 bases lay in between. For the CDR3, the DNA is TGTGCCAGCAGGTGGAAGCTGGACACTGAAGCTTTCTTT. Translation: CASRWKLDTEAFF.

The table lists this clone with a count of one. V and J are TRBV6-1 and TRBJ2-7, with D tentatively TRBD1 (5 bases). The V end was cut by 8 bases, the J end by 3 bases, with 14 bases between. This CDR3 is 13 amino acids long. Germline V gives CDR1 MNHNS, CDR2 SASEGT. The CDR3 protein is CASGPGFDYEQYF. The CDR3 coding sequence is TGTGCCAGCGGCCCAGGGTTCGACTACGAGCAGTACTTC.

This chain connects TRBV4-1 to TRBJ1-6, with D hard to call. The CDR3 totals 15 residues. V was clipped by 3 bases and J by 10 bases, with 16 bases between them. Looked up from germline, CDR1 is MGHRA and CDR2 is YSYEKL. The CDR3 sequence is CASSHARRDLSPLHF. The CDR3 nucleotides are TGCGCCAGCAGCCACGCCCGAAGAGACCTATCACCCCTCCACTTT.